This T cell receptor (beta chain) was recorded in a study of PD-1 blockade in classical Hodgkin lymphoma. Method: immunoSEQ multiplex PCR; TCRdb's copy keeps in-frame clones and lacks some. The table includes 20,000 or so clones, under 80% detected once. This clone has just a few counts. Noted time point: cycle 4 day 1 (C4D1), after less than 7 weeks of nivolumab. All patients relapsed after autologous stem cell transplantation, and brentuximab vedotin exposure varied. This CDR3 comprises 16 residues. V gave up 0 bases and J gave up 0 bases, with 12 bases separating them. Germline V lookup: CDR1 SGHRS, CDR2 YFSETQ.

The V call is TRBV5-1, the J call TRBJ1-1, with D unresolved. This receptor was obtained from a human donor with classical Hodgkin lymphoma. The sample in question was peripheral blood mononuclear cells (PBMCs), obtained before the fourth cycle of nivolumab. This CDR3 reads CASSLGGLTLNTEAFF. The CDR3 nucleotides are TGCGCCAGCAGCTTGGGCGGTCTGACTTTGAACACTGAAGCTTTCTTT.